This T cell receptor beta chain was documented in a study of cytomegalovirus exposure and HLA in healthy donors. A note on this clone: Its antigen is unknown.

The study's findings and limits: Most observed TCR sequences were rare, whereas some public TCRs were detected in many donors. The classifier, whose performance was assessed in both the original and validation cohorts, reportedly diagnosed cytomegalovirus status with high specificity and sensitivity. The authors listed approximately 150 TCR beta chains as cytomegalovirus-associated.

The method was immunoSEQ multiplex PCR; TCRdb's version includes in-frame clones alone and lacks a portion of them. The sample shows about 250,000 clones, about 90% of them seen only once. This clonotype was sampled from a young man in good health and CMV-seropositive. What was sequenced was PBMCs.

CDR3 sequence (DNA): TGTGCCAGCAGTCCGGATAGCGGGACTGGGGTTGGGCAGTTCTTC. It codes for CASSPDSGTGVGQFF. The chain joins TRBV27 to TRBJ2-1; TRBD2 agrees at 8 bases. CDR3 length equals 15 residues. Trimming at V came to 5 bases and at J to 12 bases, leaving 15 bases not matched to a gene. Germline CDR1 reads MNHEY; CDR2 reads SMNVEV (reference sequence).